The 31 T cell receptor beta chains in this list originate from one sample, sequenced in a study of breast tumors, draining lymph nodes, adjacent tissues. Axillary draining lymph nodes of breast cancer patients supplied the node samples. TCRdb fed the multiplex PCR reads into MiXCR, producing one record per CDR3 protein. The repertoire includes fewer than 200,000 distinct CDR3 sequences, about 30% of them detected once, and around 4% sits in the top ten. The specimen was axillary lymph node tissue. Receptor source: a female donor with breast cancer. Some clones in this sample may be carry-over from other donors' samples.

Ten or more counts support this clonotype. V gene TRBV20-1 combines with J gene TRBJ2-5, with 7 bases that match TRBD1. The ends lost 5 bases at V and 5 bases at J; junction bases unmatched: 14. This CDR3 is 15 amino acids long. Germline V gene data show CDR1 as DFQATT and CDR2 as SNEGSKA (reference sequence). CDR3 coding DNA: TGCAGTGCTGGACGGGCCTCGCCGGGACAGGAGACCCAGTACTTC. Amino acids: CSAGRASPGQETQYF.

The chain employs TRBV28 and TRBJ2-2; no firm D call. V lost 2 bases and J 0 bases, leaving 7 bases between the germline ends. The CDR3 contains 15 residues. Germline-derived CDR1 and CDR2 are MDHEN and SYDVKM. The CDR3 nucleotides are TGTGCCAGCAGTTTAGATGCAGCGAACACCGGGGAGCTGTTTTTT. This codes for CASSLDAANTGELFF.

This clonotype was picked up many times. The rearrangement joins TRBV25-1 to TRBJ2-7; 10 positions match TRBD1. With V trimmed by 8 bases and J by 3 bases, 7 bases remained unmatched. Germline V lookup: CDR1 MGHDK, CDR2 SYGVNS. The CDR3 sequence is 14 residues long. Here the CDR3 DNA reads TGTGCCAGCGGTCGGACAGGGGGGAGCTACGAGCAGTACTTC. It encodes CASGRTGGSYEQYF.

On this clonotype itself: Being one base from a much bigger clone, this may be a read error. The chain carries TRBV5-1 and TRBJ2-1; tentative D call: TRBD2 (6 bases). This CDR3 region has 15 residues. In germline, CDR1 is SGHRS, CDR2 YFSETQ. The CDR3 here is CACSLVASELNEQFF. The CDR3, as DNA: TGCGCCTGCAGCTTGGTGGCTAGCGAACTCAATGAGCAGTTCTTC.

Remarks on this clonotype: A much larger clonotype is one base distant, so this may be a read error. The final CDR3 position lacks the conserved phenylalanine or tryptophan, pointing to a likely read error. This chain links TRBV5-4 with TRBJ2-5; D call uncertain. Trimming pared 3 bases from V and 5 bases from J, leaving 5 bases between. In germline, CDR1 is SGHNT, CDR2 YYREEE (reference sequence). CDR3 length: 11 amino acids. CDR3 nucleotides: TGTGCCAGCAGCTCAATGGAGACCCAGTACCTC. Translating gives CASSSMETQYL.

This clonotype appeared many times. The gene calls are TRBV5-8 and TRBJ2-1, with 7 nucleotides matching TRBD1. Per germline, CDR1 SGHTS and CDR2 YDEGEE. CDR3 length: 13 residues. V lost 4 bases to trimming and J lost 5 bases; unmatched junction nucleotides: 3. CDR3 DNA sequence: TGTGCCAGCAGCATGGACAGGAACAATGAGCAGTTCTTC. Translation: CASSMDRNNEQFF.

This clonotype was recorded many times. The CDR3 sequence is CAWSRGGGYEQYF. The DNA for the CDR3 is TGTGCCTGGAGTAGGGGAGGGGGCTACGAGCAGTACTTC. V gene TRBV30 combines with J gene TRBJ2-7; perhaps TRBD2 as D (7 bases). Per germline, CDR1 GTSNPN and CDR2 SVGIG (reference sequence). This CDR3 contains 13 residues. V lost 2 bases and J 3 bases, leaving 11 bases between the germline ends.

As regards this clonotype: Given a much more abundant clone one base away, this may be a read error. The chain couples TRBV5-4 to TRBJ2-7; 7 bases align to TRBD2. J lost 6 bases, V lost 3 bases, and 6 bases had no gene match. The CDR3 extends over 13 amino acids. Germline loops: CDR1 SGHNT, CDR2 YYREEE (reference sequence). This chain's CDR3 is CASSSGTTGEQYF. DNA for the CDR3: TGTGCCAGCAGCTCGGGGACTACCGGCGAGCAGTACTTC.

This chain links TRBV20-1 with TRBJ1-6, with D maybe TRBD1 (6 bases). V was clipped by 6 bases and J by 5 bases, with 20 bases between them. The CDR3 has 16 residues. Germline V gives CDR1 DFQATT, CDR2 SNEGSKA (reference sequence). The CDR3 sequence: CSASSLRDRHNSPLHF. The CDR3 nucleotides read TGCAGTGCCAGCAGCTTACGCGACAGGCATAATTCACCCCTCCACTTT.

This clonotype was recorded many times. The junction differs from germline at one of its ends, possibly a read error. The J gene is TRBJ2-7, the V gene TRBV6-6, with D perhaps assigned TRBD1 or TRBD2 (5 bases each). The CDR3 is 14 residues long. The V gene's germline CDR1 is MNHNY and CDR2 SVGAGI (reference sequence). The CDR3 reads CASSHSGRPYEQYF. CDR3 nucleotide sequence: TGTGCCAGCAGTCACTCGGGGCGGCCTTACGAGCAGTACTTC.

This clonotype was detected a few times. This rearrangement joins TRBV15 to TRBJ1-1; D not resolved. V lost 0 bases and J 11 bases, leaving 13 bases between the germline ends. This CDR3 contains 13 residues. Germline V lookup: CDR1 LNHNV, CDR2 YYDKDF (reference sequence). As DNA, the CDR3 is TGTGCCACCAGCAGAGATGGGAACGCGGCGGCTTTCTTT. It yields the protein CATSRDGNAAAFF.

J is TRBJ2-1 and V is TRBV7-9; 7 bases map to TRBD2. With V trimmed by 0 bases and J by 7 bases, 6 bases remained unmatched. Germline CDR1 SEHNR, CDR2 FQNEAQ (reference sequence). The CDR3 has 15 residues. CDR3 residues: CASSLAGGPRNEQFF. In DNA, the CDR3 is TGTGCCAGCAGCTTAGCGGGAGGGCCAAGGAATGAGCAGTTCTTC.

This clonotype was detected only a few times. With a much larger clone just one base away, this may be a read error. The V gene is TRBV5-1, the J gene TRBJ2-2, with a tentative D call TRBD2 (5 bases). CDR1 is SGHRS, CDR2 YFSETQ, per germline. The CDR3 consists of 15 residues. This CDR3 is CASSLGDVNTGELLF. As DNA, the CDR3 is TGCGCCAGCAGCTTGGGGGATGTGAACACCGGGGAGCTGCTTTTT.

This clonotype was detected many times. The chain employs TRBV20-1 and TRBJ1-5; D is ambiguous. Germline CDR1 DFQATT, CDR2 SNEGSKA (reference sequence). Trimming shortened V by 0 bases and J by 0 bases, and 6 bases separated the two germline ends. This CDR3 region has 14 residues. The CDR3 region has the DNA TGCAGTGCTAGAGATCGGGGTAGCAATCAGCCCCAGCATTTT. The encoded protein is CSARDRGSNQPQHF.

Turning to this clonotype: Given a much more abundant clone one base away, this may be a read error. The J gene is TRBJ2-7, the V gene TRBV20-1; 10 bases line up with TRBD2. Germline CDR1 DFQATT, CDR2 SNEGSKA (reference sequence). The CDR3 is 13 amino acids. The CDR3: CSAASGSLYAQYF. DNA for the CDR3: TGCAGTGCAGCTAGCGGGAGTCTCTACGCGCAGTACTTC.

This clonotype was seen repeatedly, ten times or more. The chain uses TRBV19 and TRBJ2-1; 8 bases agree with TRBD1. The germline gives CDR1 LNHDA, CDR2 SQIVND (reference sequence). The CDR3 runs to 15 residues. Germline trimming cut 4 bases from V and 8 bases from J; bases unmatched to any gene: 10. The CDR3 region has the DNA TGTGCCAGTAGTAGGGGCAGGGGGCCCAGGGATGAGCAGTTCTTC. Protein sequence: CASSRGRGPRDEQFF.

The gene calls are TRBV10-1 and TRBJ2-1; 16 bases map to TRBD2. The trim removed 5 bases at V and 5 bases at J, leaving 9 bases unmatched. Germline V gene lookup returns CDR1 WNHNN and CDR2 SYGVQD (reference sequence). The CDR3 loop spans 18 amino acids. In DNA, the CDR3 is TGCGCCAGCAGTTCGGGGACTAGCGGGGGGGCCTTGAACAATGAGCAGTTCTTC. Protein: CASSSGTSGGALNNEQFF.

In this sample, this clonotype turned up many times. This chain uses TRBV4-1 with TRBJ2-1; possibly TRBD1 for D (6 bases). The CDR3 totals 14 residues. From germline, CDR1 is MGHRA and CDR2 YSYEKL. Trimming took 1 base from V and 14 from J, leaving 18 bases between them. DNA of the CDR3: TGCGCCAGCAGCCAAGTTCCATTAACAGGGTCGGAGTTCTTC. Its translation is CASSQVPLTGSEFF.

This clonotype was seen repeatedly, ten times or more. The rearrangement joins TRBV30 to TRBJ2-7; D possibly corresponds to TRBD2 (5 bases). With 5 bases removed from V and 7 bases from J, the gap between germline ends came to 21 bases. The CDR3 is made up of 14 amino acids. Per the germline V gene, CDR1 is GTSNPN and CDR2 is SVGIG (reference sequence). CDR3: CAWAGGSSLREQYF. The CDR3 DNA sequence: TGTGCCTGGGCAGGAGGCTCCTCCTTGAGGGAGCAGTACTTC. The full variable domain, completed using reference TRBV30 and TRBJ2-7, is SQTIHQWPATLVQPVGSPLSLECTVEGTSNPNLYWYRQAAGRGLQLLFYSVGIGQISSEVPQNLSASRPQDRQFILSSKKLLLSDSGFYLCAWAGGSSLREQYFGPGTRLTVT.

This clonotype appeared many times. Since a much larger clone is just one base distant, this may be a read error. The V call is TRBV7-8, the J call TRBJ2-6, with TRBD1 as a possible D gene (5 bases). Germline V gives CDR1 SGHVS, CDR2 FQNEAQ. CDR3 length: 15 amino acids. CDR3 in DNA: TGTGCCAGCAGCTTTCAGGCAGGTGGGGCCAACGTCCTGCCTTTC. As protein: CASSFQAGGANVLPF.

This clonotype was counted ten times or more. The chain links TRBV7-9 to TRBJ1-6, with no clear D. This CDR3 has 15 residues. Germline CDR1 reads SEHNR; CDR2 reads FQNEAQ (reference sequence). V was shortened by 3 bases and J by 7 bases, with 13 bases between the two germline ends. CDR3: CASSFRERANSPLHF. CDR3 sequence (DNA): TGTGCCAGCAGCTTCCGGGAACGAGCGAATTCACCCCTCCACTTT.

The sample holds many counts of this clonotype. This chain links TRBV12-3 or TRBV12-4 with TRBJ1-2; 8 bases align to TRBD1. The CDR3 covers 15 residues. Trimming removed 6 bases from V and 4 bases from J; junction bases left unmatched: 10. The CDR3 here is CASSPRTGNIYGYTF. CDR3 sequence (DNA): TGTGCCAGCAGCCCCCGGACAGGGAACATCTATGGCTACACCTTC.

This clonotype has at least ten counts. The CDR3 DNA is TGCGCCAGCAGTGAAGCAGCCAACACCGGGGAGCTGTTTTTT. This encodes CASSEAANTGELFF. V usage is TRBV10-1 and J usage is TRBJ2-2, with D hard to call. Trimming pared 3 bases from V and 2 bases from J, leaving 7 bases between. This CDR3 region has 14 residues. Looked up from germline, CDR1 is WNHNN and CDR2 is SYGVQD (reference sequence).

The chain is built from TRBV10-3 and TRBJ2-4, with 8 bases fitting TRBD2. The CDR3 spans 15 residues. Trimming took 0 bases from V and 6 from J; bases not matched to a gene: 4. CDR1 and CDR2 (germline): ENHRY, SYGVKD. The CDR3 region is CAISESGLAGNIQYF. CDR3 coding DNA: TGTGCCATCAGTGAGTCGGGGCTAGCGGGAAACATTCAGTACTTC.

This clonotype was counted ten times or more. V is TRBV19 and J is TRBJ1-5; TRBD1 matches at 7 bases. Per germline, CDR1 LNHDA and CDR2 SQIVND (reference sequence). The CDR3 runs to 15 residues. V lost 3 bases to trimming and J lost 4 bases; unmatched junction nucleotides: 6. As DNA, the CDR3 is TGTGCCAGTAGTATTCGAGGGGGCCCTAATCAGCCCCAGCATTTT. This gives the protein CASSIRGGPNQPQHF.

This clonotype was counted once. One junction end disagrees with the germline gene, perhaps due to a read error. This chain links TRBV5-8 with TRBJ1-1, with D perhaps TRBD1 (5 bases). This CDR3 has 17 amino acids. CDR1 is SGHTS, CDR2 YDEGEE, per germline. The CDR3 coding sequence is TGTGTCAGCACATCATCGTGGGGGAATATGGTGAACACTGAAGCTTTCTTT. It is translated as CVSTSSWGNMVNTEAFF.

Concerning this clonotype itself: Likely a read error: the CDR3 ends without its conserved phenylalanine or tryptophan. The V and J genes are TRBV5-1 and TRBJ2-3, with D tentatively TRBD1 (6 bases). V shed 4 bases and J shed 4 bases, with 13 bases lying between them. CDR1 and CDR2 from the germline V gene are SGHRS and YFSETQ. The CDR3 is made up of 14 amino acids. The CDR3 loop is CASSLAGDADTQYS. DNA of the CDR3: TGCGCCAGCAGCCTGGCAGGGGACGCAGATACGCAGTATTCT.

This clonotype was seen repeatedly, ten times or more. The rearrangement joins TRBV7-9 to TRBJ1-2; weak D call: TRBD1 (5 bases). The CDR3 is made up of 16 amino acids. Trimming shortened V by 2 bases and J by 0 bases, and 13 bases separated the two germline ends. Germline V gene sequence: CDR1 SEHNR, CDR2 FQNEAQ (reference sequence). CDR3 protein: CASSLSRDSANYGYTF. CDR3 bases: TGTGCCAGCAGCTTAAGCCGAGACAGCGCTAACTATGGCTACACCTTC.

At least ten counts were recorded for this clonotype. The rearrangement joins TRBV18 to TRBJ1-2; 7 positions match TRBD1. Germline V CDR1 and CDR2: KGHSH, LQKENI. This CDR3 has 11 residues. V trimming: 6 bases; J trimming: 6 bases; junction bases outside the gene matches: 1. The CDR3 nucleotides are TGTGCCAGCTCGGACAGGAATGGCTACACCTTC. Translating gives CASSDRNGYTF. Full variable domain (outside the CDR3, taken from reference TRBV18 and TRBJ1-2): NAGVMQNPRHLVRRRGQEARLRCSPMKGHSHVYWYRQLPEEGLKFMVYLQKENIIDESGMPKERFSAEFPKEGPSILRIQQVVRGDSAAYFCASSDRNGYTFGSGTRLTVV.

Worth noting for this clonotype: This may stem from a read error, because a much larger clone lies one nucleotide away. The chain carries TRBV5-6 and TRBJ2-7, with D unresolved. Germline V gene lookup returns CDR1 SGHDT and CDR2 YYEEEE. V gave up 4 bases and J gave up 6 bases, with 11 bases separating them. This CDR3 has 12 amino acids. Here the CDR3 reads CASSLGRAEQYF. Here the CDR3 DNA reads TGTGCCAGCAGCCTTGGAAGGGCCGAGCAGTACTTC.

The chain uses TRBV9 and TRBJ2-3; TRBD2 matches 8 bases. J lost 5 bases, V lost 3 bases, and 14 bases had no gene match. The CDR3 is 17 amino acids. From germline, CDR1 is SGDLS and CDR2 YYNGEE. The CDR3 DNA sequence: TGTGCCAGCAGCGCCCCGGCAAGGGCGGGGGGTAAAGATACGCAGTATTTT. Protein product: CASSAPARAGGKDTQYF.